The clone carrying this TCR beta chain was counted at least ten times. The antigen remains undetermined. How the authors handled the data: Building a distant-metastasis classifier for papillary thyroid cancer drew on CDR3 differences across clinicopathological groups. TCRdb recomputed clones from the PCR reads via MiXCR. The V and J calls shown here were made by TCRdb, not taken from the authors' results. Of about 21,000 clones in the sample, 25% to 30% were seen once. These data belong to a study of metastatic and nonmetastatic thyroid tumors. The overall study: Malignant and benign thyroid patients had repertoires compared in peripheral blood and tumor or nodule tissue.

Points from the study as a whole: When malignant thyroid tumors were compared with benign nodules, TCR beta diversity was reportedly significantly higher in the malignant tumors. This held in both blood and tumor samples.

Patients were all untreated before their thyroid surgery. The sequenced sample was blood. This clonotype was obtained from a female donor with papillary thyroid cancer or a benign thyroid nodule (not recorded which). Some clones in this sample may be carry-over from other donors' samples.

The CDR3 DNA reads TGTGCCATCAGAGCGACAGGGGGGTCACCCCTCCACTTT. This encodes CAIRATGGSPLHF. The chain employs TRBV10-3 and TRBJ1-6; the match to TRBD1 covers 9 bases. Germline assignment: CDR1 ENHRY and CDR2 SYGVKD. V dropped 6 bases and J dropped 10; count of bases not matched to a gene: 4. The CDR3 is 13 amino acids.